This T cell receptor beta chain was sequenced during a study of glioma-infiltrating T cells. Study-level results: Tissue-blood divergence was below expectation in non-neoplastic patients, above in gliomas. Only very few CDR3 sequences appeared in both tissue and blood.

TCR alpha and beta CDR3 regions were amplified from RNA using iRepertoire nested multiplex PCR. One-step reverse transcription and amplification started from approximately 100-400 ng of tissue mRNA or PBMC total RNA. Each CDR3 protein gets one entry after TCRdb re-called the multiplex PCR reads with MiXCR. The sample shows under 20,000 distinct CDR3 sequences, 58% of them seen only once. A note on this clonotype: Its antigen is unknown.

This CDR3 spans 14 amino acids. Germline V gene sequence: CDR1 MNHEY, CDR2 SVGAGI. Trimming took off 4 bases at V and 0 bases at J, with 10 bases between the two ends. This receptor was obtained from a human donor with low-grade glioma or glioblastoma, undergoing nonglioma brain surgery, or in good health (not recorded which). The sample was glioma tissue, nonneoplastic brain tissue, or PBMCs (not recorded which). The chain couples TRBV6-5 to TRBJ2-7, with D possibly TRBD2 on 5 matching bases. In DNA form, the CDR3 reads TGTGCCAGCAGTTTTGGACTGGCCTCCTACGAGCAGTACTTC. Protein sequence: CASSFGLASYEQYF.